This entry lists 20 T cell receptor beta chains sequenced from one sample in a study of CXCR3-negative and CXCR3-positive naive CD8 T cells. Libraries of TRB cDNA were made by 5' RACE and carried UMIs. TCRdb reworked the 5' RACE reads into one entry per CDR3 protein, no DNA. This sample's table has about 7,500 distinct CDR3 sequences. Sequencing used naive CXCR3- CD8+ T cells from blood. Subset indicated: CD45RO-CCR7+CD27+CD95- naive CD8+ T cells lacking CXCR3 (TNR3-). Receptors originate from a human donor in good health. Some clones in this sample may be carry-over from other donors' samples.

This rearrangement joins TRBV7-9 to TRBJ2-7; the TCRdb D gene call, TRBD1, has no DNA to confirm it. Germline V lookup: CDR1 SEHNR, CDR2 FQNEAQ (reference sequence). CDR3 length: 15 amino acids. CDR3 region: CASSTGQGYPYEQYF.

According to its frequency, this clonotype is medium-sized. The V gene is TRBV28, the J gene TRBJ2-7; TCRdb's D gene call, TRBD1, goes unchecked for lack of DNA. CDR1 MDHEN and CDR2 SYDVKM come from the germline V gene. The CDR3 covers 16 residues. CDR3 region: CASRREAGTDSYEQYF.

The chain carries TRBV6-6 and TRBJ2-7; the TRBD1 assignment by TCRdb is unverifiable without DNA. This CDR3 is 17 amino acids long. The germline gives CDR1 MNHNY, CDR2 SVGAGI (reference sequence). CDR3 protein: CASSYLPSFDRTYEQYF.

This clonotype registers medium-sized by frequency. CDR3 sequence reads: CSVGDRGHNEQFF. J is TRBJ2-1 and V is TRBV29-1; lacking DNA, the TRBD1 call made by TCRdb goes unchecked. The germline V gene has CDR1 SQVTM and CDR2 ANQGSEA. The CDR3 is 13 residues long.

The CDR3 spells CSARGGERRETQYF. This chain connects TRBV29-1 to TRBJ2-5; TCRdb's D call of TRBD1 is untestable without DNA. This CDR3 has 14 amino acids. Per germline, CDR1 SQVTM and CDR2 ANQGSEA.

In terms of frequency, this clonotype is medium-sized. The chain uses TRBV29-1 and TRBJ1-1; with no DNA, the TCRdb D assignment of TRBD1 cannot be verified. This CDR3 has 14 residues. Germline V gene sequence: CDR1 SQVTM, CDR2 ANQGSEA. The CDR3 spells CSVEDEGQNTEAFF.

This chain uses TRBV4-1 with TRBJ2-5; the D gene TCRdb calls, TRBD1, cannot be checked with no DNA. The CDR3 consists of 13 residues. Germline V gene sequence: CDR1 MGHRA, CDR2 YSYEKL. The CDR3 reads CASSPPGEETQYF.

By frequency, this clonotype is medium-sized (0.01 to 0.1%). V is TRBV29-1 and J is TRBJ2-1; no DNA is available, so the TRBD1 call from TCRdb remains unchecked. The CDR3 has 11 amino acids. Germline V gives CDR1 SQVTM, CDR2 ANQGSEA. The CDR3 reads CSGDLHNEQFF.

According to its frequency, this clonotype is medium-sized (0.01 to 0.1%). This sequence joins TRBV5-1 and TRBJ1-3. Per germline, CDR1 SGHRS and CDR2 YFSETQ. This CDR3 comprises 15 residues. The CDR3 loop is CASSLDSRSGNTIYF.

The chain links TRBV20-1 to TRBJ2-1. The germline V gene encodes CDR1 DFQATT and CDR2 SNEGSKA (reference sequence). This CDR3 region has 11 residues. CDR3 residues: CSARDLNEQFF.

This sequence joins TRBV11-2 and TRBJ2-7; there is no DNA to check the TCRdb D call of TRBD1. CDR3 length: 15 amino acids. Germline V CDR1 and CDR2: SGHAT, FQNNGV. The CDR3 is CASSPWNDPSYEQYF.

The CDR3 spells CASSLYDSSEQYF. This sequence joins TRBV28 and TRBJ2-7; checking the TCRdb D call of TRBD1 is not possible without DNA. Germline CDR1 MDHEN, CDR2 SYDVKM. There are 13 residues in the CDR3.

J is TRBJ2-7 and V is TRBV2. Germline loops: CDR1 SNHLY, CDR2 FYNNEI. This CDR3 spans 16 amino acids. The CDR3 loop is CASSEELGNVSYEQYF. Filled out from reference TRBV2 and TRBJ2-7, the complete variable domain reads EPEVTQTPSHQVTQMGQEVILRCVPISNHLYFYWYRQILGQKVEFLVSFYNNEISEKSEIFDDQFSVERPDGSNFTLKIRSTKLEDSAMYFCASSEELGNVSYEQYFGPGTRLTVT.

V is TRBV5-8 and J is TRBJ2-5; the TCRdb call, TRBD2, lacks DNA for checking. The length of the CDR3 is 15 residues. Germline V gene data show CDR1 as SGHTS and CDR2 as YDEGEE. CDR3 region: CASSPGLAGEETQYF.

This clonotype is classed as medium-sized (0.01 to 0.1%) by frequency. The genes are TRBV20-1 and TRBJ2-1; there is no DNA to check the TCRdb D call of TRBD2. The CDR3 is 15 residues long. Germline CDR1 reads DFQATT; CDR2 reads SNEGSKA (reference sequence). CDR3 sequence reads: CSARDHERGGDEQFF.

This clonotype counts as medium-sized by frequency. The V and J genes are TRBV7-9 and TRBJ2-1; no DNA is available, so the TRBD2 call from TCRdb remains unchecked. The CDR3 is made up of 15 amino acids. CDR1 is SEHNR, CDR2 FQNEAQ, per germline (reference sequence). CDR3 in amino acids: CASSLPSGSYNEQFF.

V and J are TRBV29-1 and TRBJ2-7; the D call from TCRdb, TRBD2, cannot be confirmed without DNA. The CDR3 consists of 13 residues. Per germline, CDR1 SQVTM and CDR2 ANQGSEA. CDR3 loop: CSVVAGGSYEQYF.

This clonotype is deemed medium-sized (0.01 to 0.1%) by its frequency. V usage is TRBV7-9 and J usage is TRBJ2-7. CDR3 length: 14 amino acids. Per germline, CDR1 SEHNR and CDR2 FQNEAQ (reference sequence). CDR3 sequence: CASSPDGRAYEQYF.

The chain has TRBV5-6 and TRBJ2-5; there is no DNA to check the TCRdb D call of TRBD2. Looked up from germline, CDR1 is SGHDT and CDR2 is YYEEEE. The length of the CDR3 is 16 residues. CDR3: CASSSLLAGSQETQYF.

Considering frequency, this clonotype is medium-sized. The rearrangement uses TRBV27 and TRBJ2-7; absent DNA, TCRdb's TRBD1 call cannot be checked. Germline CDR1 reads MNHEY; CDR2 reads SMNVEV (reference sequence). The CDR3 runs 13 residues. CDR3 region: CASSSRDNYEQYF.